This passage covers 31 T cell receptor beta chains from one sample sequenced in a study of cytomegalovirus exposure and HLA in healthy donors. The study ran its PCR with 60 Vbeta and 13 Jbeta primers. Assay: immunoSEQ multiplex PCR; the TCRdb copy retains only in-frame clones and omits some. The table includes tens of thousands of clones, about 79% detected once. The sample was PBMCs. The receptors were sampled from a male donor in good health and CMV-seropositive.

The chain links TRBV7-3 to TRBJ1-1; 8 nucleotides line up with TRBD1. Germline lookup yields CDR1 SGHTA and CDR2 FQGTGA. The J segment lost 4 bases and the V segment lost 2 bases, leaving 9 bases of the junction unmatched. This CDR3 comprises 16 residues. The CDR3 coding sequence is TGTGCCAGCAGCTTAGTCTCGGGAACAGGGGGCACTGAAGCTTTCTTT. This encodes CASSLVSGTGGTEAFF.

The table lists this clone with a count of one. The chain carries TRBV7-9 and TRBJ2-5, with D possibly matching TRBD2 (5 bases). The J call may be faulty, since TRBJ2-7 better matches the DNA end. The germline V gene has CDR1 SEHNR and CDR2 FQNEAQ (reference sequence). The CDR3 sequence is 12 residues long. For the CDR3, the DNA is TGTGCCAGCAGGAACCGGGACTACGAGCAGTACTTC. This gives the protein CASRNRDYEQYF.

The chain joins TRBV13 to TRBJ2-7; TRBD1 is a possible D gene (5 bases). V lost 5 bases and J lost 7, with 12 bases in between. CDR1 is PRHDT and CDR2 is FYEKMQ in the germline V gene (reference sequence). The length of the CDR3 is 12 residues. The CDR3 reads CASSDQGGEQYF. CDR3 sequence (DNA): TGTGCCAGCAGCGACCAGGGTGGGGAGCAGTACTTC.

The rearrangement joins TRBV7-2 to TRBJ1-1; no definite D call. Germline CDR1 reads SGHTA; CDR2 reads FQGNSA. V lost 6 bases and J 1 base, leaving 3 bases between the germline ends. This CDR3 region has 11 residues. The CDR3 DNA follows: TGTGCCAGCAGTCGGAACACTGAAGCTTTCTTT. This gives the protein CASSRNTEAFF.

This clone was seen only once. The genes are TRBV6-5 and TRBJ2-3; TRBD2 aligns across 7 bases. The CDR3 is 13 residues long. CDR1 is MNHEY and CDR2 is SVGAGI in the germline V gene. The J segment lost 2 bases and the V segment lost 10 bases, leaving 6 bases of the junction unmatched. The CDR3 here is CATTGLNTDTQYF. CDR3 DNA: TGTGCCACCACGGGACTAAACACAGATACGCAGTATTTT.

This clone was seen a handful of times. V gene TRBV4-1 combines with J gene TRBJ2-1; unclear D gene. The germline CDR1 and CDR2 sequences are MGHRA and YSYEKL. The V gene lost 1 base and the J gene lost 4 bases, with 17 bases spanning the gap. The CDR3 contains 17 residues. The DNA for the CDR3 is TGCGCCAGCAGCCAAGGACTCGCAGCGAGCGTTTACAATGAGCAGTTCTTC. Protein sequence: CASSQGLAASVYNEQFF.

The chain uses TRBV28 and TRBJ2-7, with 10 bases fitting TRBD1. CDR1 and CDR2 from the germline V gene are MDHEN and SYDVKM. Trimming removed 6 bases from V and 4 bases from J; junction bases left unmatched: 6. The CDR3 consists of 14 residues. The CDR3 here is CASRTGTGVYEQYF. The DNA for the CDR3 is TGTGCCAGCAGAACCGGGACAGGGGTATACGAGCAGTACTTC.

This clone came up a few times. The chain uses TRBV5-1 and TRBJ1-3; D is unresolved. This CDR3 comprises 16 residues. Deletions cut 0 bases from V and 0 bases from J, with 10 bases between. Germline CDR1 is SGHRS and CDR2 is YFSETQ. CDR3 amino acids: CASSLASKSSGNTIYF. CDR3 nucleotide sequence: TGCGCCAGCAGCTTGGCCTCTAAAAGCTCTGGAAACACCATATATTTT.

The chain has TRBV11-2 and TRBJ1-1, with D possibly being TRBD1 (6 bases). From germline, CDR1 is SGHAT and CDR2 FQNNGV. The V and J ends lost 0 bases and 10 bases respectively, with 27 bases between them. The CDR3 covers 18 residues. The CDR3 nucleotides are TGTGCCAGCAGCTTAGATCGGGGGGGGCGCTGGGTACGGTCGGTAGCTTTCTTT. This encodes CASSLDRGGRWVRSVAFF.

The chain is built from TRBV5-1 and TRBJ1-3; TRBD1 aligns across 7 bases. CDR3 size: 14 residues. Germline-derived CDR1 and CDR2 are SGHRS and YFSETQ. V was pared by 2 bases and J by 4 bases, with 3 bases of the junction left unmatched. The CDR3 bases are TGCGCCAGCAGCTTACAGGGGCTCGGAAACACCATATATTTT. Amino acids: CASSLQGLGNTIYF.

This chain uses TRBV27 with TRBJ2-7, with a weak D call TRBD1 (5 bases). CDR3 length: 13 residues. Germline V lookup: CDR1 MNHEY, CDR2 SMNVEV (reference sequence). Trimming removed 2 bases at V and 0 bases at J, with 5 bases between. CDR3 nucleotides: TGTGCCAGCAGTTTAGGGGCCTCCTACGAGCAGTACTTC. Amino acids: CASSLGASYEQYF.

This clone has only a few counts. The rearrangement links TRBV5-1 to TRBJ1-1; weak D call: TRBD1 (6 bases). The CDR3 has 13 amino acids. Trimming took 2 bases from V and 1 from J, leaving 6 bases between them. The germline CDR1 and CDR2 sequences are SGHRS and YFSETQ. CDR3 protein: CASSLQGNTEAFF. The CDR3 coding sequence is TGCGCCAGCAGCTTACAGGGGAACACTGAAGCTTTCTTT.

The chain combines TRBV5-4 with TRBJ2-7, with TRBD1 matching 7 bases. V was clipped by 0 bases and J by 7 bases; unmatched bases: 7. The CDR3 has 14 amino acids. Germline assignment: CDR1 SGHNT and CDR2 YYREEE (reference sequence). The CDR3 DNA reads as TGTGCCAGCAGCTTGGCCGGAAGGGGGCGTGAGCAGTACTTC. It translates to CASSLAGRGREQYF.

This chain uses TRBV7-9 with TRBJ2-2; D gene uncertain. V lost 1 base to trimming and J lost 1 base, with 10 bases between them. This CDR3 region has 16 residues. CDR1 and CDR2 (germline): SEHNR, FQNEAQ (reference sequence). The CDR3, as DNA: TGTGCCAGCAGCTTAGACTCGCGGATGAACACCGGGGAGCTGTTTTTT. It yields the protein CASSLDSRMNTGELFF.

Points on this clone: The junction differs from germline at one of its ends, possibly a read error. The V call is TRBV4-1, the J call TRBJ2-7, with D perhaps matching TRBD1 (6 bases). The CDR3 runs 14 residues. Germline V CDR1 and CDR2: MGHRA, YSYEKL. In DNA, the CDR3 is TGCGCCAGCAGCAAAGAGGACAGAGCCTACGAGCAGTACTTC. This encodes CASSKEDRAYEQYF.

This clone was detected once. The V and J genes are TRBV6-4 and TRBJ1-2; D possibly corresponds to TRBD1 (5 bases). The CDR3 has 11 residues. The germline gives CDR1 MRHNA, CDR2 SNTAGT. Trimming left V 5 bases short and J 8 bases short, with 9 bases between. DNA of the CDR3: TGTGCCAGCAGTTGGGCAGGGGGCTACACCTTC. Its protein product is CASSWAGGYTF.

V usage is TRBV2 and J usage is TRBJ2-1; 7 nucleotides line up with TRBD2. The junction had 10 bases not matched to a gene; V was cut back by 5 bases and J by 0 bases. CDR3 length equals 17 residues. Germline V gives CDR1 SNHLY, CDR2 FYNNEI. This CDR3 reads CASSQRAGPSSYNEQFF. The CDR3 nucleotides read TGTGCCAGCAGTCAACGAGCGGGGCCCAGCTCCTACAATGAGCAGTTCTTC. Using reference TRBV2 and TRBJ2-1 for the parts outside the CDR3, the full variable domain is EPEVTQTPSHQVTQMGQEVILRCVPISNHLYFYWYRQILGQKVEFLVSFYNNEISEKSEIFDDQFSVERPDGSNFTLKIRSTKLEDSAMYFCASSQRAGPSSYNEQFFGPGTRLTVL.

The count of this clone is one. The V call is TRBV7-2, the J call TRBJ2-7; 10 nucleotides line up with TRBD1. The CDR3 consists of 15 residues. From germline, CDR1 is SGHTA and CDR2 FQGNSA. The ends lost 5 bases at V and 5 bases at J; junction bases unmatched: 9. The CDR3 DNA follows: TGTGCCAGCAGCCGGATGGGGGACAGGGGCAACGAGCAGTACTTC. Translation: CASSRMGDRGNEQYF.

The chain employs TRBV19 and TRBJ2-7; 10 bases map to TRBD1. There are 15 residues in the CDR3. V was clipped by 3 bases and J by 3 bases; unmatched bases: 5. Per germline, CDR1 LNHDA and CDR2 SQIVND (reference sequence). The CDR3 spells CASSMGTGDLYEQYF. The CDR3 coding sequence is TGTGCCAGTAGTATGGGGACAGGGGATCTCTACGAGCAGTACTTC.

The V call is TRBV5-4, the J call TRBJ2-4; 7 bases agree with TRBD2. After removal of 6 bases from V and 8 bases from J, the junction contained 2 bases not matched to a gene. Germline V gene data show CDR1 as SGHNT and CDR2 as YYREEE (reference sequence). The CDR3 totals 11 residues. The CDR3 DNA reads TGTGCCAGCACCGCGGGGGACATTCAGTACTTC. Amino acids: CASTAGDIQYF.

The chain carries TRBV7-8 and TRBJ2-3; possible D gene TRBD1, 6 bases. CDR3 length equals 16 residues. The germline gives CDR1 SGHVS, CDR2 FQNEAQ. Trimming removed 5 bases at V and 3 bases at J, with 18 bases between. The CDR3 region has the DNA TGTGCCAGCAGCCCAAGCGGTCTGGGGGCGACAGATACGCAGTATTTT. Translation: CASSPSGLGATDTQYF.

This rearrangement joins TRBV9 to TRBJ2-1; TRBD2 agrees at 13 bases. The CDR3 loop spans 15 amino acids. CDR1 and CDR2 from the germline V gene are SGDLS and YYNGEE. V lost 9 bases to trimming and J lost 11 bases; unmatched junction nucleotides: 14. The chain's CDR3 is CATTAGTSGNGQQFF. In DNA form, the CDR3 reads TGTGCCACCACCGCCGGGACTAGCGGGAATGGTCAGCAGTTCTTC.

Concerning this clone: One end of the junction fails to match germline, which may point to a read error. V usage is TRBV7-2 and J usage is TRBJ2-5; maybe TRBD1 (6 bases). Germline CDR1 is SGHTA and CDR2 is FQGNSA. The CDR3 sequence is 14 residues long. The DNA for the CDR3 is TGTGCCAGCGGCTTAAAGTACAGGGAAGAGACCCAGTACTTC. This gives the protein CASGLKYREETQYF.

The chain links TRBV2 to TRBJ2-7, with D hard to call. The length of the CDR3 is 14 residues. The V gene's germline CDR1 is SNHLY and CDR2 FYNNEI. The ends were cut back, 4 bases at V and 3 bases at J, with 13 bases in the middle. The CDR3 sequence: CASSGWPKNYEQYF. The CDR3 nucleotides read TGTGCCAGCAGTGGATGGCCGAAAAACTACGAGCAGTACTTC.

A few counts support this clone. The chain carries TRBV4-1 and TRBJ1-1, with a tentative D call TRBD1 (5 bases). The CDR3 covers 17 residues. CDR1 MGHRA and CDR2 YSYEKL come from the germline V gene. V lost 4 bases to trimming and J lost 0 bases, with 18 bases between them. The CDR3 DNA follows: TGCGCCAGCAGCCCCCTGGGGCTGCCGAACATGAACACTGAAGCTTTCTTT. Amino acid sequence: CASSPLGLPNMNTEAFF.

The J gene is TRBJ1-1, the V gene TRBV18; 8 positions agree with TRBD1. The ends lost 4 bases at V and 6 bases at J; junction bases unmatched: 4. Germline-derived CDR1 and CDR2 are KGHSH and LQKENI. The CDR3 has 13 residues. The chain's CDR3 is CASSLTGGSEAFF. CDR3 nucleotide sequence: TGTGCCAGCTCACTTACAGGGGGGTCTGAAGCTTTCTTT.

Remarks on this clone: Here the CDR3 omits its conserved ending phenylalanine or tryptophan, so a read error is the likely source. The CDR3 is CASTPRQGNNYGYTL. The DNA of the CDR3 is TGTGCCAGTACCCCGAGACAGGGGAATAACTATGGCTACACCCTC. The V gene is TRBV19, the J gene TRBJ1-2; 8 bases align to TRBD1. The CDR3 is 15 residues long. Germline V lookup: CDR1 LNHDA, CDR2 SQIVND (reference sequence). With 7 bases clipped from V and 1 base from J, the junction kept 8 bases outside the gene matches.

The chain employs TRBV6-5 and TRBJ1-2, with a weak D call TRBD1 (6 bases). The V gene lost 2 bases and the J gene lost 2 bases, with 9 bases spanning the gap. CDR1 MNHEY and CDR2 SVGAGI come from the germline V gene. This CDR3 is built from 14 residues. CDR3 amino acids: CASSYDRKNYGYTF. The CDR3 region has the DNA TGTGCCAGCAGTTACGACAGGAAGAACTATGGCTACACCTTC.

The CDR3, as DNA: TGTGCCAGCAGCTTTGGGACTAGCGGTCTCGGGCAGTACTTC. It specifies CASSFGTSGLGQYF. The genes are TRBV7-2 and TRBJ2-7; TRBD2 matches at 11 bases. Germline V CDR1 and CDR2: SGHTA, FQGNSA. J gave up 9 bases and V 3 bases, and 7 bases lay outside the gene matches. The CDR3 totals 14 residues.

The chain uses TRBV18 and TRBJ2-3, with 7 bases lining up with TRBD2. Losses at the gene ends were 2 bases for V and 1 base for J; bases not matched to a gene: 9. The CDR3 consists of 17 residues. CDR1 and CDR2 from the germline V gene are KGHSH and LQKENI. The CDR3 protein is CASSPERDGYRTDTQYF. CDR3 sequence (DNA): TGTGCCAGCTCACCAGAGCGGGACGGGTATCGCACAGATACGCAGTATTTT.

This sequence joins TRBV10-2 and TRBJ1-5, with no clear D. V was clipped by 5 bases and J by 4 bases, with 9 bases between them. The CDR3 totals 13 residues. Germline CDR1 is WSHSY and CDR2 is SAAADI. As DNA, the CDR3 is TGCGCCAGCAGTTTACCGGGGAATCAGCCCCAGCATTTT. Its translation is CASSLPGNQPQHF.